The subject of this entry is one TCR beta chain. The data were taken from a study of blood T cells in healthy people across ages. V shed 6 bases and J shed 3 bases, with 10 bases lying between them. This CDR3 is built from 12 residues. Germline CDR1 reads SGHRS; CDR2 reads YFSETQ. Together with a sample-barcoded 5' primer, a J-beta primer mix was included in a second PCR lasting roughly 6 to 12 cycles. TCRdb re-called the 5' RACE reads through MiXCR, storing one row per CDR3 protein. This sample yields about 720,000 distinct CDR3 sequences, of which about a fifth are seen a single time; around 21% belongs to the top ten.

The receptor was derived from a man between 70 and 80 years old in good health. This chain joins TRBV5-1 and TRBJ2-7; the D gene is possibly TRBD2 (5 bases). Material: blood. CDR3 sequence reads: CASTSAVYEQYF. The CDR3 coding sequence is TGCGCCAGCACCTCAGCGGTCTACGAGCAGTACTTC.